The subject of this entry is one T cell receptor (beta chain). In this sample, this clonotype turned up a few times. The antigen it binds to is not known. No base qualities exist here, and no much larger clone lies one base off it. Donors were a few dozen systemically healthy Caucasian individuals from Russia aged roughly 6 to 90 years. Each donor gave ten milliliters of peripheral blood, drawn into EDTA-treated Vacutainer tubes. Ficoll-Paque density-gradient centrifugation was used to isolate PBMCs, with at least 6.5 million per sample. Total RNA was extracted from PBMCs with Trizol reagent, with at least 6 micrograms obtained per sample. For every donor, flow cytometry on a PBMC aliquot measured the percentage of naive CD45RAhigh/CD27high T cells. V has 5 bases trimmed and J has 4 bases trimmed; junction bases matching no gene number 7. Counted from cysteine to phenylalanine, this CDR3 has 15 amino acids. Just CDR3 DNA is preserved here, 45 bases in frame from base 1. The germline V gene encodes CDR1 MNHEY and CDR2 SMNVEV (reference sequence).

The data derive from a study of blood T cells in healthy people across ages (dated by TCRdb to about 2015). In the study overall: In model experiments, template switching captured roughly one uniquely barcoded TCR beta cDNA molecule for every two T cells. Donors were grouped into four age groups: young (average approximately 15 years), middle-aged (roughly 38), aged (about 60) and long-lived (around 80). To track age-related changes in TCR beta repertoire diversity, the study relied on deep sequencing normalized with unique cDNA molecular identifiers. To avoid experimental bias, donors of different ages were randomly spread across the sequencing lanes. Two additional independent replicas of 1 million unique cDNA reads from the same blood draw were analyzed for two donors (one aged 18 to 30 and one aged 80 or older).

Library creation used 5' RACE. Sequenced using an Illumina HiSeq 2500. A second PCR of about 6 to 12 cycles was run with a J-beta primer mix and a sample-barcoded 5' primer. A unique molecular identifier was introduced onto each TCR beta cDNA molecule by a template-switch 5' adaptor carrying 12 random nucleotides. At least 2.5 million CDR3-containing paired-end reads were obtained from each sample. First-strand cDNA was synthesized from all RNA with the Mint cDNA synthesis kit, primed by a TRBC-specific oligonucleotide. Following uracil-DNA glycosylase treatment, a first 18-cycle PCR with universal primers M1SS and BC2_uni_R was performed on all cDNA. The paper's data handling went like this. For normalization, 1 million high-quality reads, each with a distinct molecular identifier, were randomly selected from each sample. Instead of being binned into consensus sequences, reads with shared molecular identifiers were discarded. MiTCR, run with a Q25 quality threshold and the strictest error-elimination algorithm, handled CDR3 identification, clonotype clustering and error correction. A nonparametric unseen species model with Euler transformation was used to estimate lower-bound total TCR beta diversity. The public reads were reanalyzed by TCRdb: fastp trimming at Q25, MiXCR alignment, in-frame beta chains only. Rows matching on CDR3 protein sequence are summarized as one entry with the most common DNA and genes. TCRdb's processing, not the authors', yielded these V and J calls. The sample yields about 620,000 distinct CDR3 sequences; 20% to 25% were counted once. Of the sample, more than 3% falls within the top ten clones.

Overall results and qualifications from the work: Bulk unsorted PBMC profiling prevented conclusive comparison of naive and antigen-experienced compartments. The CMV infection status of donors was not known, potentially confounding age-related changes in expanded clonotypes. Compared with the aged group, the long-lived group had more naive CD4+ T cells, fewer expanded clones and increased TCR diversity, a pattern suggesting age selection. The percentage of naive T cells measured by flow cytometry correlated strongly with observed TCR beta diversity. Observed TCR beta diversity per million T cells fell roughly linearly with age, and a significant reduction was already apparent by age around 39. Estimates of total diversity from one million sequenced T cells were regarded as lower bounds and underestimates.

The rearranged segments are TRBV27 and TRBJ1-2, with 10 bases in between that match TRBD1. Sequenced input: blood. This TCR was sampled from a man in his 70s in good health. The nucleotides are TGTGCCAGCAGTACCCGACAGGGGGCCGGCTATGGCTACACCTTC. Translated, it gives CASSTRQGAGYGYTF.